This T cell receptor beta chain was sequenced for a study of cytomegalovirus exposure and HLA in healthy donors. The donors gave bone marrow, and they were healthy. General study findings and limits: What a later analysis reportedly showed was that an Asian-associated ancestry cluster had fewer N-insertions than the approximately 670-donor mean. In vitro, three CMV-associated chains proved specific for CMV antigens.

PCR involved 60 Vbeta and 13 Jbeta primers. The data were produced by immunoSEQ multiplex PCR, yet TCRdb's version contains in-frame clones alone and is incomplete. Seen here are some 95,000 clones, around 64% observed once, and the top ten hold 2.1%. In the case of this clone: Its antigen is still unknown.

Trimming cost V 4 bases and J 1 base, with 10 bases left between them. The CDR3 is made up of 14 amino acids. Germline V gives CDR1 SEHNR, CDR2 FQNEAQ (reference sequence). The source material was PBMCs. The TCR was taken from a man aged 25-40 years in good health and CMV-seronegative. This rearrangement joins TRBV7-9 to TRBJ1-1; D is possibly TRBD1 (5 bases). DNA of the CDR3: TGTGCCAGCAGCTCTCTGGGGGGGAACACTGAAGCTTTCTTT. It is translated as CASSSLGGNTEAFF. The full variable domain, rest sourced from reference TRBV7-9 and TRBJ1-1, is DTGVSQNPRHKITKRGQNVTFRCDPISEHNRLYWYRQTLGQGPEFLTYFQNEAQLEKSRLLSDRFSAERPKGSFSTLEIQRTEQGDSAMYLCASSSLGGNTEAFFGQGTRLTVV.